What follows are 8 T cell receptor beta chains derived from one specimen sequenced in a study of post-analysis software for immune sequencing data. Whole-study findings and limits: The study found TRBV5-6, TRBV5-1 and TRBV20-1 among roughly 5 TRBV segments more frequent in patients than controls.

Their cognate antigens are unknown. Unique molecular identifiers were built into the TCR beta cDNA libraries. In TCRdb, the PCR reads were re-called with MiXCR into one record per CDR3 protein. The sample shows more than 500,000 distinct CDR3 sequences, approximately 31% of them seen only once. The sequenced sample consisted of blood. These receptors all come from a girl between 2 and 17 years old with multiple sclerosis.

Comments on this clonotype: A much bigger clone sits one base away, suggesting this may be a read error. The V gene is TRBV5-5, the J gene TRBJ2-3, with 7 bases lining up with TRBD2. This CDR3 region has 15 residues. CDR1 is SGHKS, CDR2 YYEKEE, per germline (reference sequence). The CDR3 nucleotides read TGTGCCAGCAGCTCCCCGGAGCGGGGCACAGATACGCGGTATTTT. Amino acid sequence: CASSSPERGTDTRYF.

This CDR3 is CASSPSGDFKNIQYF. The CDR3 DNA sequence: TGTGCCAGCAGCCCTAGCGGGGACTTTAAAAACATTCAGTACTTC. The chain couples TRBV3-1 to TRBJ2-4, with 9 nucleotides matching TRBD2. Germline CDR1 is LGHDT and CDR2 is YNNKEL (reference sequence). The CDR3 covers 15 residues. The V and J ends lost 4 bases and 4 bases, in that order; junction bases with no gene match: 5.

This clonotype was counted ten times or more. V usage is TRBV28 and J usage is TRBJ1-2; 9 bases are a match to TRBD1. V shed 5 bases and J 8 bases; nucleotides not matched to a gene: 12. Germline values: CDR1 MDHEN, CDR2 SYDVKM. The CDR3 length is 15 residues. The CDR3 is CASSGGTGIPVGYTF. The CDR3 DNA follows: TGTGCCAGCAGTGGTGGGACAGGGATACCTGTGGGCTACACCTTC.

V and J are TRBV10-3 and TRBJ2-1; 7 nucleotides match TRBD1. V lost 0 bases to trimming and J lost 4 bases; unmatched junction nucleotides: 3. CDR3 length equals 15 residues. Germline V gene lookup returns CDR1 ENHRY and CDR2 SYGVKD. Here the CDR3 reads CAISESGTEYNEQFF. The CDR3 nucleotides read TGTGCCATCAGTGAGTCCGGGACAGAGTACAATGAGCAGTTCTTC.

This clonotype has just a few counts. The rearrangement links TRBV12-3 or TRBV12-4 to TRBJ2-5; unclear D gene. The ends were cut back, 4 bases at V and 2 bases at J, with 8 bases in the middle. This CDR3 has 13 amino acids. This CDR3 is CASSSQIQETQYF. The CDR3 region has the DNA TGTGCCAGCAGTTCCCAGATACAAGAGACCCAGTACTTC.

This clonotype has ten or more counts. This chain joins TRBV6-5 and TRBJ1-1; D possibly corresponds to TRBD1 (5 bases). CDR1 MNHEY and CDR2 SVGAGI come from the germline V gene. The length of the CDR3 is 13 residues. Deletions cut 4 bases from V and 1 base from J, with 7 bases between. For the CDR3, the DNA is TGTGCCAGCAGTTTTCAGGGGAACACTGAAGCTTTCTTT. Protein: CASSFQGNTEAFF.

This clonotype was picked up a small number of times. The chain joins TRBV6-1 to TRBJ1-2; D unresolved. CDR3 length: 14 residues. Germline V CDR1 and CDR2: MNHNS, SASEGT. V was clipped by 7 bases and J by 0 bases, with 12 bases between them. DNA of the CDR3: TGTGCCAGCATCCAACCCCTGGCTAACTATGGCTACACCTTC. This codes for CASIQPLANYGYTF.

Details on this clonotype: Likely a read error: the CDR3 ends without its conserved phenylalanine or tryptophan. This rearrangement joins TRBV5-1 to TRBJ2-1; D may be TRBD2 (6 bases). CDR1 SGHRS and CDR2 YFSETQ come from the germline V gene. The CDR3 spans 16 residues. Between the trimmed V and J ends, which lost 3 bases and 5 bases, there was a span of 18 bases. The CDR3 protein is CASSWSRAGGNNEQFI. Written as DNA, the CDR3 is TGCGCCAGCAGCTGGAGTCGGGCAGGAGGGAACAATGAGCAGTTCATC.